Following are 30 T cell receptor beta chains from one sample sequenced in a study of T-cell reconstitution after alpha-beta-depleted transplantation in children. For TCRbeta, the library was prepared with unique molecular identifiers. TCRdb used MiXCR to reprocess the PCR reads, holding one entry per CDR3 protein. The repertoire consists of around 700,000 distinct CDR3 sequences, with around 13% occurring once and the leading ten covering 0.75% to 0.85%. The input for sequencing was PBMCs, taken before TCRalphabeta/CD19-depleted stem cell transplant. Every receptor here comes from a girl aged 2 to 10 with congenital amegakaryocytic thrombocytopenia, due to receive a stem cell transplant.

V is TRBV5-1 and J is TRBJ1-3; tentatively, D is TRBD1 (5 bases). Trimming shortened V by 1 base and J by 4 bases, and 9 bases separated the two germline ends. The CDR3 extends over 14 amino acids. Germline V gives CDR1 SGHRS, CDR2 YFSETQ. CDR3 bases: TGCGCCAGCAGCTTGACGACAGACGGAAACACCATATATTTT. Its protein is CASSLTTDGNTIYF.

This clonotype was found many times. This chain joins TRBV29-1 and TRBJ1-2; unclear D gene. The V gene's germline CDR1 is SQVTM and CDR2 ANQGSEA. V shed 4 bases and J shed 5 bases, with 5 bases lying between them. The CDR3 is 10 residues long. CDR3 sequence (DNA): TGCAGCGTTGTGGGATATGGCTACACCTTC. It codes for CSVVGYGYTF.

The chain carries TRBV28 and TRBJ2-7; tentative D call: TRBD2 (5 bases). CDR3 length equals 14 residues. Germline CDR1 reads MDHEN; CDR2 reads SYDVKM. V dropped 8 bases and J dropped 7 bases, with 21 bases sitting between them. The DNA of the CDR3 is TGTGCCAGCGGAGTTATCGGGCTGTGGGAGGAGCAGTACTTC. Its translation is CASGVIGLWEEQYF.

This chain connects TRBV20-1 to TRBJ2-1, with TRBD2 matching over 11 bases. The CDR3 length is 13 residues. Germline CDR1 and CDR2: DFQATT and SNEGSKA (reference sequence). The trim removed 6 bases at V and 3 bases at J, leaving 1 base unmatched. The CDR3 DNA reads TGCAGTGCACTAGCGGGGGACTACAATGAGCAGTTCTTC. Protein product: CSALAGDYNEQFF.

This chain links TRBV28 with TRBJ2-3; D gene ambiguous. V lost 6 bases to trimming and J lost 2 bases, with 9 bases between them. The V gene's germline CDR1 is MDHEN and CDR2 SYDVKM. The CDR3 loop spans 13 amino acids. The CDR3 DNA is TGTGCCAGCAGCCTCTACCTCACAGATACGCAGTATTTT. The encoded protein is CASSLYLTDTQYF.

The chain is built from TRBV28 and TRBJ2-1, with D possibly being TRBD1 or TRBD2 (6 bases each). The germline V and J ends were trimmed by 8 bases and 0 bases, with 26 bases remaining between them. The CDR3 is 19 residues long. Germline values: CDR1 MDHEN, CDR2 SYDVKM. The CDR3 loop is CASATGGFPRSSSYNEQFF. The CDR3 region has the DNA TGTGCCAGCGCGACAGGAGGGTTTCCCAGATCGAGCTCCTACAATGAGCAGTTCTTC.

This chain connects TRBV5-1 to TRBJ2-3; D not resolved. Trimming took off 4 bases at V and 5 bases at J, with 14 bases between the two ends. CDR1 and CDR2 from the germline V gene are SGHRS and YFSETQ. The length of the CDR3 is 14 residues. The CDR3 is CASSPQMWGDTQYF. The CDR3 DNA follows: TGCGCCAGCAGCCCTCAGATGTGGGGAGATACGCAGTATTTT.

This chain links TRBV5-1 with TRBJ1-5; 7 nucleotides align to TRBD1. V was clipped by 0 bases and J by 1 base; unmatched bases: 4. The V gene's germline CDR1 is SGHRS and CDR2 YFSETQ. The CDR3 extends over 16 amino acids. CDR3 residues: CASSLEPRGSNQPQHF. CDR3 DNA: TGCGCCAGCAGCTTGGAACCCAGGGGGAGCAATCAGCCCCAGCATTTT.

This clonotype was observed at least ten times. V usage is TRBV6-9 and J usage is TRBJ2-3; D is undetermined. Trimming stripped 0 bases from V and 2 bases from J, with 12 bases between. Germline V gene data show CDR1 as MNHGY and CDR2 as SVAAGI. This CDR3 region has 16 residues. CDR3 amino acids: CASSYSIRQVTDTQYF. The CDR3 DNA is TGTGCCAGCAGTTATTCAATTCGGCAGGTCACAGATACGCAGTATTTT.

The V call is TRBV12-3 or TRBV12-4, the J call TRBJ2-7; a weak D match, TRBD2 (5 bases). The CDR3 loop spans 13 amino acids. Trimming took 8 bases from V and 2 from J, leaving 13 bases between them. The chain's CDR3 is CASGGLATYEQYF. The DNA of the CDR3 is TGTGCCAGCGGCGGACTGGCAACCTACGAGCAGTACTTC.

CDR3 region: CAISRGLAGGNEQYF. The CDR3 bases are TGTGCCATCAGCCGGGGACTAGCGGGAGGGAACGAGCAGTACTTC. The rearrangement uses TRBV10-3 and TRBJ2-7, with 16 bases fitting TRBD2. CDR3 size: 15 residues. Germline V gene data show CDR1 as ENHRY and CDR2 as SYGVKD. Trimming took 6 bases from V and 5 from J; bases not matched to a gene: 4.

This clonotype was detected many times. V usage is TRBV5-1 and J usage is TRBJ2-1; maybe TRBD2 (5 bases). CDR1 and CDR2 (germline): SGHRS, YFSETQ. The CDR3 has 12 residues. V was pared by 2 bases and J by 5 bases, with 5 bases between. CDR3 residues: CASSFGDNEQFF. In DNA, the CDR3 is TGCGCCAGCAGCTTCGGGGACAATGAGCAGTTCTTC.

This clonotype was recorded at least ten times. The rearrangement uses TRBV12-3 or TRBV12-4 and TRBJ2-1; TRBD2 matches 13 bases. Trimming took 2 bases from V and 0 from J; bases not matched to a gene: 4. The CDR3 has 18 amino acids. This CDR3 reads CASSLRWTSGSSYNEQFF. The CDR3 DNA follows: TGTGCCAGCAGTTTAAGATGGACTAGCGGGAGCTCCTACAATGAGCAGTTCTTC.

This clonotype was counted at least ten times. The J gene is TRBJ2-7, the V gene TRBV20-1, with D perhaps assigned TRBD1 or TRBD2 (5 bases each). The V and J ends lost 3 bases and 7 bases respectively, with 16 bases between them. The length of the CDR3 is 13 residues. Germline-derived CDR1 and CDR2 are DFQATT and SNEGSKA (reference sequence). The CDR3 spells CSASRDGTVEQYF. The CDR3 region has the DNA TGCAGTGCTAGTCGGGACGGGACGGTAGAGCAGTACTTC.

This clonotype was seen repeatedly, ten times or more. The chain employs TRBV24-1 and TRBJ2-2, with a weak D call TRBD1 (5 bases). This CDR3 is 18 amino acids long. The germline V gene has CDR1 KGHDR and CDR2 SFDVKD. Between the trimmed V and J ends, which lost 3 bases and 0 bases, there was a span of 16 bases. The DNA of the CDR3 is TGTGCCACCAGTGATAATACAGGCGCATACTCGAACACCGGGGAGCTGTTTTTT. Protein product: CATSDNTGAYSNTGELFF.

This clonotype was seen more than once but under ten times. The genes are TRBV9 and TRBJ1-5; 10 bases match TRBD1. Trimming cost V 3 bases and J 7 bases; bases outside gene matches: 4. The V gene's germline CDR1 is SGDLS and CDR2 YYNGEE. There are 14 residues in the CDR3. CDR3 sequence: CASSGEDRGQPQHF. In nucleotides, the CDR3 is TGTGCCAGCAGCGGCGAGGACAGGGGGCAGCCCCAGCATTTT.

This clonotype was picked up a small number of times. V is TRBV1 and J is TRBJ2-7; TRBD2, the table's D call, was not compared with the DNA. TRBV1 is marked as a pseudogene. There are 16 residues in the CDR3. The CDR3 DNA reads as TGCACCAGCAGCCAAGATCCCCTAGCGACCCTCTACGAGCAGTACTTC. Encoded protein: CTSSQDPLATLYEQYF.

This chain joins TRBV5-1 and TRBJ2-1, with TRBD1 as a possible D gene (5 bases). Germline V CDR1 and CDR2: SGHRS, YFSETQ. The ends were cut back, 5 bases at V and 0 bases at J, with 21 bases in the middle. The CDR3 is 18 amino acids. CDR3 region: CASRGPYLGALSYNEQFF. CDR3 in DNA: TGCGCCAGCAGAGGACCGTACCTAGGGGCGCTCTCCTACAATGAGCAGTTCTTC.

V is TRBV29-1 and J is TRBJ2-6; possibly TRBD2 for D (6 bases). With 7 bases removed from V and 0 bases from J, the gap between germline ends came to 13 bases. Per germline, CDR1 SQVTM and CDR2 ANQGSEA. The CDR3 is 15 amino acids. CDR3 nucleotides: TGCAGCGGGCGGGGCCGTAACTCTGGGGCCAACGTCCTGACTTTC. This gives the protein CSGRGRNSGANVLTF.

A remark on this clonotype: This may be a read error, as it is one base from a much larger clone. The J gene is TRBJ2-7, the V gene TRBV20-1, with TRBD2 matching over 10 bases. With 6 bases clipped from V and 0 bases from J, the junction kept 8 bases outside the gene matches. CDR3 length equals 15 residues. Germline lookup yields CDR1 DFQATT and CDR2 SNEGSKA (reference sequence). In DNA form, the CDR3 reads TGCAGTGCCTTTTGGACTAGCGGATTCTCCTACGAGCAGTACTTC. Translating it yields CSAFWTSGFSYEQYF.

The chain is built from TRBV27 and TRBJ2-7; 7 bases are a match to TRBD1. The CDR3 has 14 residues. With 3 bases clipped from V and 4 bases from J, the junction kept 6 bases outside the gene matches. In germline, CDR1 is MNHEY, CDR2 SMNVEV (reference sequence). The CDR3 loop reads CASSFVQGPYEQYF. In nucleotides, the CDR3 is TGTGCCAGCAGTTTTGTACAGGGGCCGTACGAGCAGTACTTC.

This clonotype was seen at least ten times. This chain connects TRBV5-1 to TRBJ2-3, with TRBD2 matching 11 bases. Germline CDR1 SGHRS, CDR2 YFSETQ. V was pared by 4 bases and J by 2 bases, with 6 bases of the junction left unmatched. CDR3 length: 16 residues. CDR3 in DNA: TGCGCCAGCAGCATCGGGACTAGCGGTAACACAGATACGCAGTATTTT. Amino acid sequence: CASSIGTSGNTDTQYF.

At least ten counts were recorded for this clonotype. This sequence joins TRBV5-1 and TRBJ2-3; a possible D gene is TRBD2 (6 bases). Trimming left V 3 bases short and J 6 bases short, with 14 bases between. The CDR3 is 14 residues long. Germline V CDR1 and CDR2: SGHRS, YFSETQ. The CDR3 loop is CASSSGGSADTQYF. CDR3 bases: TGCGCCAGCAGCTCCGGGGGTTCGGCGGATACGCAGTATTTT.

This clonotype was seen repeatedly, ten times or more. The V gene is TRBV27, the J gene TRBJ1-4, with TRBD1 identical over 7 bases. V lost 5 bases, J lost 4 bases, and 13 bases stayed unmatched. This CDR3 comprises 17 residues. Per germline, CDR1 MNHEY and CDR2 SMNVEV (reference sequence). Here the CDR3 DNA reads TGTGCCAGCAGTACCATCCTACAGGGGCGGAATAATGAAAAACTGTTTTTT. Encoded protein: CASSTILQGRNNEKLFF.

This clonotype was seen more than once but under ten times. V and J are TRBV12-3 or TRBV12-4 and TRBJ2-5; TRBD1 is a possible D gene (6 bases). CDR3 size: 13 residues. Between the trimmed V and J ends, which lost 6 bases and 1 base, there was a span of 9 bases. For the CDR3, the DNA is TGTGCCAGCAGAACAGGGATCCAAGAGACCCAGTACTTC. Translated, it gives CASRTGIQETQYF.

This clonotype was recorded many times. CDR3 loop: CASSFRDRGEDTQYF. CDR3 in DNA: TGTGCCAGCAGTTTCCGGGACAGGGGAGAGGATACGCAGTATTTT. The rearrangement links TRBV12-3 or TRBV12-4 to TRBJ2-3, with TRBD1 identical over 10 bases. The V gene end was trimmed by 3 bases and the J gene end by 6 bases; junction bases not matched to a gene: 6. This CDR3 is 15 amino acids long.

J is TRBJ1-2 and V is TRBV29-1, with a weak D call TRBD1 (5 bases). Germline V CDR1 and CDR2: SQVTM, ANQGSEA. The CDR3 covers 13 residues. Trimming shortened V by 8 bases and J by 8 bases, and 21 bases separated the two germline ends. CDR3 residues: CSSRDGARGGYTF. CDR3 coding DNA: TGCAGCTCCCGCGACGGGGCCCGAGGGGGCTACACCTTC.

For this clonotype: One base away lies a much larger clone, so this may be a sequencing read error. The chain couples TRBV5-1 to TRBJ1-3; tentatively, D is TRBD1 (6 bases). The CDR3 runs to 18 residues. From germline, CDR1 is SGHRS and CDR2 YFSETQ. CDR3 sequence (DNA): TGCGCCAACAGCTTGGATTATCCGGACAGACGCTCTGGAAACACCATATATTTT. Protein: CANSLDYPDRRSGNTIYF.

This clonotype has ten or more counts. The chain carries TRBV12-3 or TRBV12-4 and TRBJ1-1, with no clear D. The germline V and J ends were trimmed by 5 bases and 5 bases, with 18 bases remaining between them. This CDR3 spans 15 amino acids. The CDR3 nucleotides read TGTGCCAGCAGTCCCTCCCAAGGGCGCGAAACTGAAGCTTTCTTT. This sequence encodes CASSPSQGRETEAFF.

This sequence joins TRBV13 and TRBJ2-2; D is unresolved. Looked up from germline, CDR1 is PRHDT and CDR2 is FYEKMQ (reference sequence). V shed 3 bases and J shed 0 bases, with 11 bases lying between them. This CDR3 comprises 16 residues. This CDR3 is CASSFYSYPNTGELFF. The CDR3 DNA reads as TGTGCCAGCAGCTTTTACTCCTACCCGAACACCGGGGAGCTGTTTTTT.